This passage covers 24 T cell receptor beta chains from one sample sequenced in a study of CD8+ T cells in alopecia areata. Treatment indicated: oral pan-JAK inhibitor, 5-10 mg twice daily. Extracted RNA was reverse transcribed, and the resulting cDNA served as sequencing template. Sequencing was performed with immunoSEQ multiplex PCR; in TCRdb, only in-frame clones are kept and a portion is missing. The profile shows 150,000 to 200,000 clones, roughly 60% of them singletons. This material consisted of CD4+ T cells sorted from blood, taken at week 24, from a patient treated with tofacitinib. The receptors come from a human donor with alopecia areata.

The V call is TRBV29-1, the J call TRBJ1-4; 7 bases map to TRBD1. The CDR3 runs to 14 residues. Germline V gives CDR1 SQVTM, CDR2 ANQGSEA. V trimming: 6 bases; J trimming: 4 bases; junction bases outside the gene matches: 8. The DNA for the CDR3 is TGCAGCGTCGCCCCGACAGGGTTTAATGAAAAACTGTTTTTT. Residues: CSVAPTGFNEKLFF.

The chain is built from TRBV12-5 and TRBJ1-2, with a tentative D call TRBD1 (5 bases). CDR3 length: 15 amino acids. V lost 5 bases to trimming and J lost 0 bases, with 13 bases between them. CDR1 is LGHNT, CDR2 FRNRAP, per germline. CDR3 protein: CASGNAQGANYGYTF. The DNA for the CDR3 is TGTGCTAGTGGTAACGCCCAGGGAGCTAACTATGGCTACACCTTC. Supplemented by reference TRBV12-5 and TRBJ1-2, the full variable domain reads DARVTQTPRHKVTEMGQEVTMRCQPILGHNTVFWYRQTMMQGLELLAYFRNRAPLDDSGMPKDRFSAEMPDATLATLKIQPSEPRDSAVYFCASGNAQGANYGYTFGSGTRLTVV.

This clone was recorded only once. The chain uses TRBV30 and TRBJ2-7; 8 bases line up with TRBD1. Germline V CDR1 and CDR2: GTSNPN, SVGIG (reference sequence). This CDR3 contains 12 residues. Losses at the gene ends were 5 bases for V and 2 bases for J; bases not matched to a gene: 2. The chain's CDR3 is CAWDRGTYEQYF. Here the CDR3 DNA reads TGTGCCTGGGACAGGGGTACCTACGAGCAGTACTTC.

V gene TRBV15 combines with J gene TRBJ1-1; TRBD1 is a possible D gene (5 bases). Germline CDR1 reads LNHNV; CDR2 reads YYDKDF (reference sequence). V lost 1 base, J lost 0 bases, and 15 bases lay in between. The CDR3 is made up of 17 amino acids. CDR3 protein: CATSRVRGLNLNTEAFF. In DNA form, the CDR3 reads TGTGCCACCAGCAGAGTGAGGGGCCTAAATCTGAACACTGAAGCTTTCTTT.

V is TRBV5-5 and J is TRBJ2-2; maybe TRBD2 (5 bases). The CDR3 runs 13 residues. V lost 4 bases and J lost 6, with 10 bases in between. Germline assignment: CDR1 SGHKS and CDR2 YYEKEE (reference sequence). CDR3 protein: CASSVDSPGELFF. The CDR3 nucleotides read TGTGCCAGCAGCGTGGACTCACCCGGGGAGCTGTTTTTT.

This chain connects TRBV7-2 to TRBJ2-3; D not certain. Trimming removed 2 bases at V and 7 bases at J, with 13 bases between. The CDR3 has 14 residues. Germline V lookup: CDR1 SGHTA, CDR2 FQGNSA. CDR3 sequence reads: CASSLPPSANTQYF. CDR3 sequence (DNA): TGTGCCAGCAGCTTACCACCTTCAGCGAATACGCAGTATTTT.

The CDR3 region has the DNA TGCGCCAGCAGCAAGGGACTAGCGGGGGTCACAGATACGCAGTATTTT. This codes for CASSKGLAGVTDTQYF. The chain employs TRBV5-1 and TRBJ2-3, with 14 bases that match TRBD2. This CDR3 region has 16 residues. V lost 4 bases to trimming and J lost 2 bases; unmatched junction nucleotides: 3. Germline V gene lookup returns CDR1 SGHRS and CDR2 YFSETQ.

CDR3 coding DNA: TGCAGCGCTGGGCCAGGGGGCCGAACTGAAGCTTTCTTT. It yields the protein CSAGPGGRTEAFF. The V and J genes are TRBV29-1 and TRBJ1-1; 8 positions agree with TRBD1. The CDR3 runs to 13 residues. Germline CDR1 and CDR2: SQVTM and ANQGSEA. V was pared by 7 bases and J by 5 bases, with 9 bases of the junction left unmatched.

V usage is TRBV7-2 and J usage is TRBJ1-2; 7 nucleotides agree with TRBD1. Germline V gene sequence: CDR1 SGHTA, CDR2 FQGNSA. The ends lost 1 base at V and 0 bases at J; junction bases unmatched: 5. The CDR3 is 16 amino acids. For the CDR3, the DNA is TGTGCCAGCAGCTTAGTCCCAGGGGGATCTAACTATGGCTACACCTTC. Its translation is CASSLVPGGSNYGYTF.

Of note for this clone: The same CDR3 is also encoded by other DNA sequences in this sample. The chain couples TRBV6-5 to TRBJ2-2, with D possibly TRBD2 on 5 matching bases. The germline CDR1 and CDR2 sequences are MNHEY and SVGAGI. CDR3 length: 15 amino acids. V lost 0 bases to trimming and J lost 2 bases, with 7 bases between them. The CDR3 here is CASSYSTINTGELFF. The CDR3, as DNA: TGTGCCAGCAGTTACTCGACTATTAACACCGGGGAGCTGTTTTTT.

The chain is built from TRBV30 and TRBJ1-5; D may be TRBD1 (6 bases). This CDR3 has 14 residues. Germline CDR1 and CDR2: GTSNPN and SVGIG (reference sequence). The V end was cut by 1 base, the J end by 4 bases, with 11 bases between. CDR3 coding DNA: TGTGCCTGGAGTGGGGGACACCCGAATCAGCCCCAGCATTTT. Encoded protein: CAWSGGHPNQPQHF.

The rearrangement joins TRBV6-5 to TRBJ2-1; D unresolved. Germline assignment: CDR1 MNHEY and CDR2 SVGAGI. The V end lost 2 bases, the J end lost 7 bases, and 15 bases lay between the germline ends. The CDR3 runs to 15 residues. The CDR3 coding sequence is TGTGCCAGCAGTTACCGGTCCTGGCCCAGGAATGAGCAGTTCTTC. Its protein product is CASSYRSWPRNEQFF.

The CDR3 spells CASSLRDRDYNEQFF. Here the CDR3 DNA reads TGCGCCAGCAGCCTCCGGGACAGGGATTACAATGAGCAGTTCTTC. The rearrangement links TRBV4-1 to TRBJ2-1, with 9 bases lining up with TRBD1. The CDR3 consists of 15 residues. V lost 4 bases, J lost 4 bases, and 5 bases stayed unmatched. Germline CDR1 MGHRA, CDR2 YSYEKL.

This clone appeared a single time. DNA for the CDR3: TGTGCCAGCCAACTAGCGGGGGGAAACACCGGGGAGCTGTTTTTT. As protein: CASQLAGGNTGELFF. The chain uses TRBV2 and TRBJ2-2; 12 nucleotides align to TRBD2. From germline, CDR1 is SNHLY and CDR2 FYNNEI. The CDR3 sequence is 15 residues long. The V segment lost 8 bases and the J segment 2 bases; nucleotides outside the gene matches: 3.

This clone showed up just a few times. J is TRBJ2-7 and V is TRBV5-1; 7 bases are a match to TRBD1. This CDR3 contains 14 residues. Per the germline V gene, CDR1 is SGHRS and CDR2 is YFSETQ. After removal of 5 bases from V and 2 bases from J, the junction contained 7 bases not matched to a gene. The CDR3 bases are TGCGCCAGCAGGATCGGGACAGCAACCTACGAGCAGTACTTC. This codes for CASRIGTATYEQYF. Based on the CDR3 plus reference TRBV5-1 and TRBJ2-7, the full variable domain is KAGVTQTPRYLIKTRGQQVTLSCSPISGHRSVSWYQQTPGQGLQFLFEYFSETQRNKGNFPGRFSGRQFSNSRSEMNVSTLELGDSALYLCASRIGTATYEQYFGPGTRLTVT.

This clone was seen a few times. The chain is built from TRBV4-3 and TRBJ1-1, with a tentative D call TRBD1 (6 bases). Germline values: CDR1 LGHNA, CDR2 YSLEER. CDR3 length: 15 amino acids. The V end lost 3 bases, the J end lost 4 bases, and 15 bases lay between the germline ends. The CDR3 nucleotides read TGCGCCAGCAGCCATGTTGGGGGGCATGGCACTGAAGCTTTCTTT. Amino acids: CASSHVGGHGTEAFF.

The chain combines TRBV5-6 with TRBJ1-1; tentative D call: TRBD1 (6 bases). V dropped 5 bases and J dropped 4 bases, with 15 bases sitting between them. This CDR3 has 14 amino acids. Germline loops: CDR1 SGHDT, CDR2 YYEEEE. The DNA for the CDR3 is TGTGCCAGCAGATTAGAGGGGGTGAGCACTGAAGCTTTCTTT. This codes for CASRLEGVSTEAFF.

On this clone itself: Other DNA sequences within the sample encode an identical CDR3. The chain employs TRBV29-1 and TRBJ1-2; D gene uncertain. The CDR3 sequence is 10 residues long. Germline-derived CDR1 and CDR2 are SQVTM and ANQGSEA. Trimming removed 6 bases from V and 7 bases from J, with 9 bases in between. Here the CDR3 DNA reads TGCAGCGTCGGTGAGGGTGGCTACACCTTC. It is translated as CSVGEGGYTF.

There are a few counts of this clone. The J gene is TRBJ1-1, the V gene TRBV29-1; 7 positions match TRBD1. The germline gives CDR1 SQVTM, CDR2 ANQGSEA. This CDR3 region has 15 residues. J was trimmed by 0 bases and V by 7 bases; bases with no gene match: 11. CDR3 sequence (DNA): TGCAGCGGATATAATGGGGGGACAGTGAACACTGAAGCTTTCTTT. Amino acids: CSGYNGGTVNTEAFF. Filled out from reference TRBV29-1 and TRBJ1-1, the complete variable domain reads SAVISQKPSRDICQRGTSLTIQCQVDSQVTMMFWYRQQPGQSLTLIATANQGSEATYESGFVIDKFPISRPNLTFSTLTVSNMSPEDSSIYLCSGYNGGTVNTEAFFGQGTRLTVV.

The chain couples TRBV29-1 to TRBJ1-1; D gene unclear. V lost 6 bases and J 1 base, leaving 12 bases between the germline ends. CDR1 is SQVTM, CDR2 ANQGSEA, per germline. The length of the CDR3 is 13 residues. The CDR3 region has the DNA TGCAGCGTGATGACAAGCGCGAACACTGAAGCTTTCTTT. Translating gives CSVMTSANTEAFF.

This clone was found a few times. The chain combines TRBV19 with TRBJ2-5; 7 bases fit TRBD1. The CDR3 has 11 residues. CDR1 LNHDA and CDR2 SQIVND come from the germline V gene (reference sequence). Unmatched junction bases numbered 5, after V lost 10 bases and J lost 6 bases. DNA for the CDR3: TGTGCCACGACAGGGCATCAGACCCAGTACTTC. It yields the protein CATTGHQTQYF.

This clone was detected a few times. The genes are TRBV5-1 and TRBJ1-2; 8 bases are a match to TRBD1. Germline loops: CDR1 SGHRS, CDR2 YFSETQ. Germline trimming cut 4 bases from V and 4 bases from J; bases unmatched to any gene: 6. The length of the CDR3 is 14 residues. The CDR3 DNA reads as TGCGCCAGCAGCCCCGTCGGACAGGGCTATGGCTACACCTTC. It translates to CASSPVGQGYGYTF.

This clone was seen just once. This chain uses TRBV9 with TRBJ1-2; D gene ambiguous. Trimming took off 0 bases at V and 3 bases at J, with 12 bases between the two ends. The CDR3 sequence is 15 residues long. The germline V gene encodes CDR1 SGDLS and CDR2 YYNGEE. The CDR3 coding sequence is TGTGCCAGCAGCGTAGATGGGAGCATAGACTATGGCTACACCTTC. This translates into CASSVDGSIDYGYTF.

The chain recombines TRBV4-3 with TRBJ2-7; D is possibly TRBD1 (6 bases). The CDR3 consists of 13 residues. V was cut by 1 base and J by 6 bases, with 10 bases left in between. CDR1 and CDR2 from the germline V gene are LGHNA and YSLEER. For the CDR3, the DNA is TGCGCCAGCAGCCAAGTTAAGGGGGTCGAGCAGTACTTC. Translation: CASSQVKGVEQYF.